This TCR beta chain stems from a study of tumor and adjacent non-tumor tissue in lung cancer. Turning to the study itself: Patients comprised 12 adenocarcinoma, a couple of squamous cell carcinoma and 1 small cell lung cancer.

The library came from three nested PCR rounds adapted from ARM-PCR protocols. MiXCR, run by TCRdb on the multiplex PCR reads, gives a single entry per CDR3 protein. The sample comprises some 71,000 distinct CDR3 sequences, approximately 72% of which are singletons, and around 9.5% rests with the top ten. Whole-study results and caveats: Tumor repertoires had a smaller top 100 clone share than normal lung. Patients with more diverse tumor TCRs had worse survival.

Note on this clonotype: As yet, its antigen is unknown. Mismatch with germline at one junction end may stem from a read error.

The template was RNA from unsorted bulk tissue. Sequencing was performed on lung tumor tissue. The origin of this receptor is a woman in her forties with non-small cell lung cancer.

In DNA, the CDR3 is TGCGCCGGCAGCCAAGTCCGAACTCAACCAGATACGCAGTATTTT. Translation: CAGSQVRTQPDTQYF. The rearrangement uses TRBV4-1 and TRBJ2-3; no clear D gene. Germline values: CDR1 MGHRA, CDR2 YSYEKL. The CDR3 spans 15 residues.